This T cell receptor beta chain stems from a study of shared clonotypes between healthy human individuals. Study-wide points: Sequencing depth was expected to affect clonotype sharing among donors. Larger estimated richness was generally recorded for naive subsets relative to memory subsets.

The germline V gene has CDR1 SGHKS and CDR2 YYEKEE (reference sequence). With 1 base removed from V and 2 bases from J, the gap between germline ends came to 10 bases. The length of the CDR3 is 15 residues. The authors' processing: Because ImmunoSEQ provided only junction sequences with no quality scores, the filtering differed. This table comes from immunoSEQ multiplex PCR, and its TCRdb copy is limited to in-frame clones, with some not included. The V and J calls and the clone size are those of that table, but D and trimming were determined from the DNA. This table holds about 110,000 clones, around 65% found once. Ten or more counts support this clone. Its antigen is unknown.

The clonotype originates from a woman between 25 and 40 years old in good health. The sample comprised memory CD8+ T cells sorted from blood. Documented subset: CD45RO+ cells pooled with CCR7-negative TemRA cells. The chain links TRBV5-5 to TRBJ1-5, with D tentatively TRBD1 (5 bases). The CDR3 DNA is TGTGCCAGCAGCTTGTGGGGGGAGGGCAATCAGCCCCAGCATTTT. Its translation: CASSLWGEGNQPQHF.